These T cell receptor beta chains were read from a single sample in a study of T-cell reconstitution after alpha-beta-depleted transplantation in children. One entry per CDR3 protein, called by TCRdb with MiXCR from the PCR reads. The table records around 300,000 distinct CDR3 sequences, approximately 20% of them present only once. The starting material was PBMCs, mostly from graft donor cells, obtained 180 days after TCRalphabeta/CD19-depleted stem cell transplant. The source of these receptors is a male patient younger than 18 who had a stem cell transplant for acute lymphoblastic leukemia, so the T cells may come from the graft donor. Both conserved end residues are trimmed from each CDR3.

v_call	cdr3_aa
TRBV3-1	ASSQDRDRGRGNYGYT
TRBV7-6	ASSLIGQMTGELF
TRBV12-3/TRBV12-4	ASSLGAREQF
TRBV12-3/TRBV12-4	ASSFWGATYEQY
TRBV7-3	ASSLARAGGPTDTQY
TRBV5-1	ASSLGPVLYEQS
TRBV20-1	SARDSTGTTSSYNEQF
TRBV20-1	SASAGTSGIRYNEQF
TRBV7-8	ASSSLTGSNEKLF
TRBV20-1	SARPLEGAYTEAF
TRBV12-3/TRBV12-4	ASFRDSFHGYT
TRBV9	ASSARRANTGELF
TRBV20-1	SAGGGGDTQY
TRBV28	ASSFLGREVLGEQY
TRBV5-4	ASSAPGGRTHEQY
TRBV18	ASSSGTDYGYT
TRBV5-1	ASRGLAYQETQY
TRBV7-8	ASSPRQGGAQTDTQY
TRBV24-1	ATSDSPGTGTGANVLT
TRBV20-1	SAREASGRANEQF
TRBV5-1	ASSYGTGGTGELF
TRBV12-3/TRBV12-4	ASSLRRLAGGGEQF
TRBV5-1	ASSLRLGNEQF
TRBV5-1	ASSLSHGAGNTIY
TRBV7-8	ASSFAFSSYEQY
TRBV29-1	SAQLAGGITVTQY
TRBV7-9	ASSLTGTSGIDTQY
TRBV12-3/TRBV12-4	ASSPTAPGEQF
TRBV5-1	ASSLPGLAGGPRNEQY
TRBV9	ASSVVAAVTVDTQY
TRBV12-3/TRBV12-4	ASSKTSAYEQY
TRBV28	ASSLGQQTYEQY
TRBV28	ASSLGGTLIA
TRBV12-3/TRBV12-4	ASRRTGSMNTEAF
TRBV10-3	ASRGQTGELF
TRBV7-9	ASSLARIRDDQETQY
TRBV20-1	SANPGTDNEKLF
TRBV20-1	SAPAAGLTDTQY
TRBV7-9	ASSPSLTGSRDAF
TRBV5-1	ASSFPGAGQSSGANVLT
TRBV7-6	ASSFSSGFFNEQF
TRBV10-1	ASSGLTSGSGSYNEQF
TRBV6-5	ASSYTGQRGFYEQY
TRBV5-1	ASSLALSQETQY
TRBV29-1	SVVSGTSGTEQY
TRBV29-1	SVPGQNYEQY
TRBV20-1	SARHSSGSSYNEQF
TRBV12-3/TRBV12-4	ASSFNVGRTYEQY
TRBV5-1	ASSLTGETQY
TRBV5-1	ASRHQGARTYEQY
TRBV7-3	ASSSGQYTEAF
TRBV11-2	ASSLEYTRGISYEQY
TRBV5-1	ASSLVFGATSGANVLT
TRBV27	ASTEGGTDTQY
TRBV29-1	SVGAWFYPRYEQY
TRBV10-2	ASTRGATLVTDTQY
TRBV7-9	ASSFRLTSGNREQF
TRBV2	ASSPDRGQMAF
TRBV15	ATSRESSGSSFGELF
TRBV6-2/TRBV6-3	AGSWGTGELF